These 19 T cell receptor beta chains came from one sample sequenced in a study of blood T cell repertoires in COVID-19. Repertoires were generated with immunoSEQ multiplex PCR, while TCRdb's copy carries only in-frame clones and drops some. The sample has 170,000 or so clones, roughly 88% seen once. Sequenced input: peripheral blood. All receptors derive from a woman between 40 and 50 years old with COVID-19, enrolled during active disease.

The chain carries TRBV6-5 and TRBJ2-7; 9 bases match TRBD1. V gave up 6 bases and J gave up 4 bases; unmatched junction bases: 10. The germline V gene encodes CDR1 MNHEY and CDR2 SVGAGI. The CDR3 is 15 amino acids. The CDR3 loop is CASSQREDRGYEQYF. The CDR3 DNA is TGTGCCAGCAGCCAACGCGAGGACAGGGGATACGAGCAGTACTTC.

The rearrangement uses TRBV6-1 and TRBJ1-2; no reliable D call. This CDR3 has 15 amino acids. Trimming stripped 0 bases from V and 4 bases from J, with 12 bases between. Per the germline V gene, CDR1 is MNHNS and CDR2 is SASEGT. In DNA, the CDR3 is TGTGCCAGCAGTGAAGCGCGGGGATCCAGCTATGGCTACACCTTC. Translation gives CASSEARGSSYGYTF.

CDR3 DNA sequence: TGTGCCAGCAGGGGGACAGGGGACTATGGCTACACCTTC. Translation: CASRGTGDYGYTF. This rearrangement joins TRBV28 to TRBJ1-2, with TRBD1 matching 10 bases. The CDR3 is 13 residues long. V lost 6 bases, J lost 3 bases, and 1 base stayed unmatched. Germline CDR1 reads MDHEN; CDR2 reads SYDVKM.

This chain uses TRBV5-1 with TRBJ1-2, with a tentative D call TRBD1 (5 bases). This CDR3 has 11 amino acids. Germline V gene data show CDR1 as SGHRS and CDR2 as YFSETQ. V lost 4 bases to trimming and J lost 12 bases, with 13 bases between them. This chain's CDR3 is CASSSGTHHTF. CDR3 nucleotide sequence: TGCGCCAGCAGCAGCGGGACGCACCACACCTTC.

This clone came up once. The chain is built from TRBV7-8 and TRBJ2-1; 9 nucleotides match TRBD2. The V gene end was trimmed by 4 bases and the J gene end by 2 bases; junction bases not matched to a gene: 3. Germline CDR1 is SGHVS and CDR2 is FQNEAQ. The CDR3 is made up of 15 amino acids. The CDR3 region is CASSSSGEPYNEQFF. CDR3 DNA sequence: TGTGCCAGCAGCTCTAGCGGGGAACCCTACAATGAGCAGTTCTTC.

The table lists this clone with a count of one. The chain employs TRBV19 and TRBJ2-3, with D perhaps TRBD2 (6 bases). The germline V gene encodes CDR1 LNHDA and CDR2 SQIVND (reference sequence). The CDR3 contains 14 residues. V was cut by 6 bases and J by 3 bases, with 13 bases left in between. The CDR3 region is CASRERGRTDTQYF. CDR3 nucleotide sequence: TGTGCCAGTAGAGAAAGAGGGAGGACAGATACGCAGTATTTT.

The chain links TRBV4-1 to TRBJ2-3; a possible D gene is TRBD1 (5 bases). Germline CDR1 MGHRA, CDR2 YSYEKL. Trimming took off 1 base at V and 0 bases at J, with 11 bases between the two ends. The CDR3 length is 16 residues. CDR3 loop: CASSQANRRSTDTQYF. DNA for the CDR3: TGCGCCAGCAGCCAAGCGAACAGGAGAAGCACAGATACGCAGTATTTT.

V and J are TRBV5-3 and TRBJ1-1; D not resolved. TRBV5-3 counts as an open reading frame of uncertain function. V shed 0 bases and J shed 3 bases, with 12 bases lying between them. The CDR3 totals 15 residues. This CDR3 reads CARSLATWEDTEAFF. In DNA, the CDR3 is TGTGCCAGAAGCTTGGCCACGTGGGAGGACACTGAAGCTTTCTTT.

The chain couples TRBV19 to TRBJ1-1, with 12 bases fitting TRBD1. The trim removed 4 bases at V and 0 bases at J, leaving 9 bases unmatched. The CDR3 is made up of 18 amino acids. Germline V gene sequence: CDR1 LNHDA, CDR2 SQIVND (reference sequence). The CDR3 DNA sequence: TGTGCCAGTAGTACGTACTTCGGGACAGGGGGCCTGAACACTGAAGCTTTCTTT. Its translation: CASSTYFGTGGLNTEAFF. Full variable domain (rest looked up from reference TRBV19 and TRBJ1-1): DGGITQSPKYLFRKEGQNVTLSCEQNLNHDAMYWYRQDPGQGLRLIYYSQIVNDFQKGDIAEGYSVSREKKESFPLTVTSAQKNPTAFYLCASSTYFGTGGLNTEAFFGQGTRLTVV.

Comment on this clone: At the DNA level, this CDR3 is encoded by other sequences in the same sample as well. The rearrangement joins TRBV19 to TRBJ1-2, with a possible D match to TRBD1 (5 bases). Trimming shortened V by 9 bases and J by 4 bases, and 12 bases separated the two germline ends. This CDR3 contains 12 residues. Germline V gene lookup returns CDR1 LNHDA and CDR2 SQIVND (reference sequence). The CDR3 here is CASFTGFYGYTF. Here the CDR3 DNA reads TGTGCCAGCTTCACAGGCTTCTATGGCTACACCTTC.

This clone was seen more than once but under ten times. The V call is TRBV9, the J call TRBJ2-1; D possibly corresponds to TRBD2 (5 bases). The CDR3 runs to 13 residues. Germline CDR1 is SGDLS and CDR2 is YYNGEE. Trimming pared 4 bases from V and 11 bases from J, leaving 16 bases between. The chain's CDR3 is CASSQITRPQQFF. The CDR3 DNA reads TGTGCCAGCAGCCAAATAACTAGACCCCAGCAGTTCTTC.

Turning to this clone: The same CDR3 also results from other DNA sequences found in this sample. The gene calls are TRBV7-9 and TRBJ1-5; possibly TRBD1 for D (5 bases). Deletions cut 0 bases from V and 0 bases from J, with 6 bases between. Looked up from germline, CDR1 is SEHNR and CDR2 is FQNEAQ (reference sequence). The CDR3 contains 15 residues. The CDR3 spells CASSLAGDSNQPQHF. The CDR3 DNA is TGTGCCAGCAGCTTAGCAGGGGATAGCAATCAGCCCCAGCATTTT.

V gene TRBV14 combines with J gene TRBJ2-1, with D unresolved. Germline loops: CDR1 SGHDN, CDR2 FVKESK. The CDR3 is 14 amino acids. V was cut by 4 bases and J by 7 bases, with 14 bases left in between. This CDR3 reads CASSREVLRNEQFF. The CDR3 DNA reads TGTGCCAGCAGCCGCGAGGTTTTGCGAAATGAGCAGTTCTTC.

The chain couples TRBV18 to TRBJ1-2; tentative D call: TRBD1 (6 bases). The CDR3 extends over 12 amino acids. Deletions cut 3 bases from V and 12 bases from J, with 14 bases between. In germline, CDR1 is KGHSH, CDR2 LQKENI. The CDR3 region has the DNA TGTGCCAGCTCACCGTCACAGGGTTTTAACACCTTC. Translating gives CASSPSQGFNTF.

V gene TRBV28 combines with J gene TRBJ2-2; weak D call: TRBD1 (5 bases). The germline V and J ends were trimmed by 3 bases and 9 bases, with 8 bases remaining between them. The germline V gene encodes CDR1 MDHEN and CDR2 SYDVKM. The CDR3 runs 12 residues. CDR3 amino acids: CASSFGAWELFF. The CDR3 DNA reads as TGTGCCAGCAGTTTTGGGGCCTGGGAGCTGTTTTTT.

The genes are TRBV6-5 and TRBJ2-1, with TRBD1 matching 10 bases. Looked up from germline, CDR1 is MNHEY and CDR2 is SVGAGI. With V trimmed by 6 bases and J by 7 bases, 3 bases remained unmatched. This CDR3 is built from 13 residues. CDR3 sequence (DNA): TGTGCCAGCAGCACGGGACAGGGGAATGAGCAGTTCTTC. It specifies CASSTGQGNEQFF.

J is TRBJ1-2 and V is TRBV10-2; 7 bases align to TRBD1. CDR3 size: 13 residues. Germline V gives CDR1 WSHSY, CDR2 SAAADI. V dropped 7 bases and J dropped 8; count of bases not matched to a gene: 10. CDR3 in DNA: TGCGCCAGCACCCCGGACAGGTCCCGGGGCTACACCTTC. Protein product: CASTPDRSRGYTF.

The V call is TRBV7-6, the J call TRBJ2-5; maybe TRBD1 (6 bases). The CDR3 covers 14 residues. Deletions cut 1 base from V and 7 bases from J, with 13 bases between. CDR1 is SGHVS and CDR2 is FNYEAQ in the germline V gene. The CDR3 here is CASSLGSGQTTQYF. The CDR3 DNA follows: TGTGCCAGCAGCTTAGGATCGGGACAAACGACCCAGTACTTC. The entire variable domain, with the rest obtained from reference TRBV7-6 and TRBJ2-5, is as follows: GAGVSQSPRYKVTKRGQDVALRCDPISGHVSLYWYRQALGQGPEFLTYFNYEAQQDKSGLPNDRFSAERPEGSISTLTIQRTEQRDSAMYRCASSLGSGQTTQYFGPGTRLLVL.

The genes are TRBV10-1 and TRBJ2-7; possible D gene TRBD2, 6 bases. CDR1 is WNHNN, CDR2 SYGVQD, per germline (reference sequence). The CDR3 has 15 amino acids. Trimming took off 4 bases at V and 2 bases at J, with 15 bases between the two ends. The DNA for the CDR3 is TGCGCCAGCAGTGTTCATGGTGCTAGCGCCTACGAGCAGTACTTC. This translates into CASSVHGASAYEQYF.